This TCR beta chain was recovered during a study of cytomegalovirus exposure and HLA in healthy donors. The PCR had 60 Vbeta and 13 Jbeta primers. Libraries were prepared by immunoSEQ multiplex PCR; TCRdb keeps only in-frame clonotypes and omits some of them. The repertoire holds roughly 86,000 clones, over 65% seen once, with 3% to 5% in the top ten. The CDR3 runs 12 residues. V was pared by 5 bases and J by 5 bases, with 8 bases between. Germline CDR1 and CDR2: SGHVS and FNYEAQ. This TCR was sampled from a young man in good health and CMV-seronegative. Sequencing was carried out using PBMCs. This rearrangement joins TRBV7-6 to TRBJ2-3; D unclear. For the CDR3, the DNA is TGTGCCAGCAGCCCTAGGCAAGATACGCAGTATTTT. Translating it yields CASSPRQDTQYF. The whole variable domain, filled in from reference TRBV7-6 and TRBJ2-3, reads GAGVSQSPRYKVTKRGQDVALRCDPISGHVSLYWYRQALGQGPEFLTYFNYEAQQDKSGLPNDRFSAERPEGSISTLTIQRTEQRDSAMYRCASSPRQDTQYFGPGTRLTVL.